Listed below are T cell receptor beta chains from one sample, sequenced in a study of cytomegalovirus exposure and HLA in healthy donors. Method: immunoSEQ multiplex PCR; TCRdb's copy keeps in-frame clones and lacks some. The table includes under 350,000 clones, approximately 86% detected once. The source material was PBMCs. The receptors were sampled from a young woman in good health and CMV-seronegative. Each CDR3 is given with its conserved first and last residue. Each record gives: V gene, clone size, J gene, D gene, CDR3 DNA, CDR3 protein. The D gene is left open where the match is weak. Clone size is given for some rows only: seen once, a few or many times, or a class if the clone is expanded.

V: TRBV18
size: NA
J: TRBJ2-2
D: TRBD1
DNA: TGTGCCAGCTCATCCGGACAGGGGGCTGGCGGGGAGCTGTTTTTT
CDR3: CASSSGQGAGGELFF

V: TRBV9
size: NA
J: TRBJ1-1
D: NA
DNA: TGTGCCAGCAGCGTAGACGGGGGAATGAACACTGAAGCTTTCTTT
CDR3: CASSVDGGMNTEAFF

V: TRBV2
size: NA
J: TRBJ1-3
D: NA
DNA: TGTGCCAGCAGTGAAACGCTTACAGGGCCTGGAAACACCATATATTTT
CDR3: CASSETLTGPGNTIYF

V: TRBV7-6
size: NA
J: TRBJ2-2
D: TRBD2
DNA: TGTGCCAGCAGCCGCCGGGGGGGATTAGCCGGGGAGCTGTTTTTT
CDR3: CASSRRGGLAGELFF

V: TRBV5-1
size: few
J: TRBJ1-5
D: NA
DNA: TGCGCCAGCAGCTCCTGGGCAGATCAGCCCCAGCATTTT
CDR3: CASSSWADQPQHF

V: TRBV30
size: NA
J: TRBJ1-2
D: TRBD1
DNA: TGTGCCTGGGGACAGGGTTTTAACGGTGGCTACACCTTC
CDR3: CAWGQGFNGGYTF

V: TRBV7-9
size: NA
J: TRBJ2-3
D: TRBD1
DNA: TGTGCCAGCAGGCCTAAAGACAGGGGGTACACAGATACGCAGTATTTT
CDR3: CASRPKDRGYTDTQYF

V: TRBV6-5
size: NA
J: TRBJ2-7
D: TRBD1
DNA: TGTGCCAGCAGTTACGCCCGACAGGGGGCGTACGAGCAGTACTTC
CDR3: CASSYARQGAYEQYF

V: TRBV7-2
size: NA
J: TRBJ2-6
D: NA
DNA: TGTGCCAGCAGCTACCACAGGGACGCGGGGGCCAACGTCCTGACTTTC
CDR3: CASSYHRDAGANVLTF

V: TRBV2
size: NA
J: TRBJ2-7
D: NA
DNA: TGTGCCAGCAACACCCGACTTGCCTACGAGCAGTACTTC
CDR3: CASNTRLAYEQYF

V: TRBV7-7
size: NA
J: TRBJ2-7
D: NA
DNA: TGTGCTAGCAGCTTGGGCAGCGGCTCCTACGAGCAGTACTTC
CDR3: CASSLGSGSYEQYF

V: TRBV6-5
size: NA
J: TRBJ2-7
D: NA
DNA: TGTGCCAGCAGTTACCCTCGAGGGGAGCAGTACTTC
CDR3: CASSYPRGEQYF

V: TRBV2
size: NA
J: TRBJ1-2
D: TRBD1
DNA: TGTGCCAGCCCTGTCGGCAAACCGGGACAGGACCTTAAGAACTATGGCTACACCTTC
CDR3: CASPVGKPGQDLKNYGYTF

V: TRBV10-2
size: few
J: TRBJ2-7
D: TRBD1
DNA: TGCGCCAGCAGTGACAGGGGGAACGAGCAGTACTTC
CDR3: CASSDRGNEQYF

V: TRBV6-7
size: NA
J: TRBJ2-7
D: TRBD2
DNA: TGTGCCAGCAGTTACCCCGCTGCGGGGGGATTGTACGAGCAGTACTTC
CDR3: CASSYPAAGGLYEQYF

V: TRBV15
size: NA
J: TRBJ1-1
D: NA
DNA: TGTGCCACCAGCCTTCGGGGGACTGAAGCTTTCTTT
CDR3: CATSLRGTEAFF

V: TRBV10-3
size: NA
J: TRBJ1-1
D: TRBD1
DNA: TGTGCCATCAGCGGACAGGCGTTCATGAACACTGAAGCTTTCTTT
CDR3: CAISGQAFMNTEAFF

V: TRBV11-1
size: once
J: TRBJ2-7
D: TRBD2
DNA: TGTGCCAGCAGCAAAAGGACTAGCGGTCACTCCTACGAGCAGTACTTC
CDR3: CASSKRTSGHSYEQYF

V: TRBV27
size: NA
J: TRBJ1-1
D: NA
DNA: TGTGCCAGCAGTTTACGAAGGGGAGGAACTGAAGCTTTCTTT
CDR3: CASSLRRGGTEAFF

V: TRBV11-2
size: NA
J: TRBJ2-1
D: NA
DNA: TGTGCCAGCAGCTTTCGACTAGCGGGGACAGGGGATGAGCAGTTCTTC
CDR3: CASSFRLAGTGDEQFF

V: TRBV11-1
size: NA
J: TRBJ2-2
D: TRBD1
DNA: TGTGCCAGCAGCCGAAGGGCCGGGACAGCCAACACCGGGGAGCTGTTTTTT
CDR3: CASSRRAGTANTGELFF

V: TRBV21-1
size: NA
J: TRBJ1-2
D: NA
DNA: TGTGCCAGCAGCAAAGTAAGGGACAGGTATGGCTACACCTTC
CDR3: CASSKVRDRYGYTF

V: TRBV16
size: NA
J: TRBJ1-1
D: TRBD1
DNA: TGTGCCAGCACCCAGACAGGGGGCTTCACTGAAGCTTTCTTT
CDR3: CASTQTGGFTEAFF

V: TRBV6-5
size: NA
J: TRBJ1-1
D: TRBD1
DNA: TGTGCCAGCAGTACGACAGGGGTGGACACTGAAGCTTTCTTT
CDR3: CASSTTGVDTEAFF

V: TRBV6-5
size: NA
J: TRBJ2-7
D: NA
DNA: TGTGCCAGCAGTTACTCGAGCGCCGGACAAATCTACGAGCAGTACTTC
CDR3: CASSYSSAGQIYEQYF

V: TRBV28
size: NA
J: TRBJ2-7
D: NA
DNA: TGTGCCAGCAGTTTATTCAAAGGGCGCACTAGGTACGAGCAGTACTTC
CDR3: CASSLFKGRTRYEQYF

V: TRBV29-1
size: NA
J: TRBJ1-2
D: TRBD1
DNA: TGCAGCGTGAACCCGGGACAGTATGGCTACACCTTC
CDR3: CSVNPGQYGYTF

V: TRBV30
size: NA
J: TRBJ2-1
D: TRBD1
DNA: TGTGCCTGGAGCCCGGACAGGGGGGTTGAGCAGTTCTTC
CDR3: CAWSPDRGVEQFF

V: TRBV7-2
size: NA
J: TRBJ2-1
D: TRBD2
DNA: TGTGCCAGCAGCTTACTCAGCGGGGGGGCTCATGAGCAGTTCTTC
CDR3: CASSLLSGGAHEQFF

V: TRBV19
size: NA
J: TRBJ1-1
D: NA
DNA: TGTGCCAGTAGTATGTGGAGCTCGAACACTGAAGCTTTCTTT
CDR3: CASSMWSSNTEAFF

V: TRBV5-6
size: NA
J: TRBJ2-7
D: TRBD2
DNA: TGTGCCAGCAGCCTGGGACAGCCCGGGACTAGCGCCGTCTCCTACGAGCAGTACTTC
CDR3: CASSLGQPGTSAVSYEQYF

V: TRBV4-1
size: NA
J: TRBJ1-2
D: NA
DNA: TGCGCCAGCAGCCGAGATAGGGGGAGAGGCTACACCTTC
CDR3: CASSRDRGRGYTF

V: TRBV2
size: NA
J: TRBJ2-7
D: TRBD2
DNA: TGTGCCAGCATCCTACTAGCGGGGCGCTCCTACGAGCAGTACTTC
CDR3: CASILLAGRSYEQYF

V: TRBV6-5
size: NA
J: TRBJ1-6
D: TRBD1
DNA: TGTGCCAGCAGGAACGGGGATACAGGGGGTTCACCCCTCCACTTT
CDR3: CASRNGDTGGSPLHF

V: TRBV28
size: NA
J: TRBJ1-2
D: TRBD1
DNA: TGTGCCAGCAGTCCGGGACAGCCTTTCTATGGCTACACCTTC
CDR3: CASSPGQPFYGYTF

V: TRBV7-9
size: NA
J: TRBJ2-7
D: TRBD1
DNA: TGTGCCAGCAGCGGATGGACAGGGGGCCGTGAGCAGTACTTC
CDR3: CASSGWTGGREQYF

V: TRBV5-4
size: NA
J: TRBJ2-7
D: NA
DNA: TGTGCCAGCAGCTCCCCGACAGGTGGGAGCTACGAGCAGTACTTC
CDR3: CASSSPTGGSYEQYF

V: TRBV20-1
size: once
J: TRBJ2-1
D: NA
DNA: TGCAGTGCCACCACCGGGACTCAGCAGTTCTTC
CDR3: CSATTGTQQFF

V: TRBV14
size: NA
J: TRBJ1-5
D: NA
DNA: TGTGCCAGCAGCCACGGGGGGCCGGGGACAAATAGCAATCAGCCCCAGCATTTT
CDR3: CASSHGGPGTNSNQPQHF

V: TRBV28
size: NA
J: TRBJ2-7
D: NA
DNA: TGTGCCAGCAGTTTTCGAGACAGGCAGTACTTC
CDR3: CASSFRDRQYF

V: TRBV29-1
size: NA
J: TRBJ2-3
D: NA
DNA: TGCAGCGTTGAACGTTGGGCGGGATACACAGATACGCAGTATTTT
CDR3: CSVERWAGYTDTQYF

V: TRBV19
size: NA
J: TRBJ1-2
D: NA
DNA: TGTGCCACCACCGGGAGCAACTATGGCTACACCTTC
CDR3: CATTGSNYGYTF

V: TRBV7-2
size: NA
J: TRBJ2-7
D: TRBD2
DNA: TGTGCCAGCAGCTTATATCAGCGGGGGTACGAGCAGTACTTC
CDR3: CASSLYQRGYEQYF

V: TRBV19
size: once
J: TRBJ2-5
D: NA
DNA: TGTGCCGCCGCGGGGTCGGGCGGGGCAGAGACCCAGTACTTC
CDR3: CAAAGSGGAETQYF

V: TRBV28
size: NA
J: TRBJ1-1
D: NA
DNA: TGTGCCAGCAGTTTGGGGGGTACCATGAACACTGAAGCTTTCTTT
CDR3: CASSLGGTMNTEAFF

V: TRBV18
size: NA
J: TRBJ2-7
D: TRBD1
DNA: TGTGCCAGCCCCCTGAATAGGACAGGGCACGAGCAGTACTTC
CDR3: CASPLNRTGHEQYF

V: TRBV27
size: few
J: TRBJ2-7
D: NA
DNA: TGTGCCAGCAGTTTTCCAGGGTCCGAGCAGTACTTC
CDR3: CASSFPGSEQYF

V: TRBV27
size: NA
J: TRBJ2-3
D: NA
DNA: TGTGCCAGCACACTATTTGGCAGAAAGTCCGAGTATACGCAGTATTTT
CDR3: CASTLFGRKSEYTQYF

V: TRBV4-1
size: NA
J: TRBJ2-3
D: NA
DNA: TGCGCCAGCAGCCAAGATCCAGTAGGGGGAGATACGCAGTATTTT
CDR3: CASSQDPVGGDTQYF

V: TRBV5-1
size: NA
J: TRBJ2-2
D: NA
DNA: TGCGCCAGCAGCTTGGCCGCAGTTAACACCGGGGAGCTGTTTTTT
CDR3: CASSLAAVNTGELFF

V: TRBV30
size: NA
J: TRBJ2-3
D: NA
DNA: TGTGCCTGGTCTTACAGGAGCACAGATACGCAGTATTTT
CDR3: CAWSYRSTDTQYF

V: TRBV5-1
size: NA
J: TRBJ2-7
D: NA
DNA: TGCGCCAGCAGCCAGGACAACTACGAGCAGTACTTC
CDR3: CASSQDNYEQYF

V: TRBV5-6
size: NA
J: TRBJ2-7
D: NA
DNA: TGTGCCAGCAGCTCTGGACGGACTTATTTACGCTACGAGCAGTACTTC
CDR3: CASSSGRTYLRYEQYF

V: TRBV30
size: once
J: TRBJ1-6
D: NA
DNA: TGTGCCTGGGACAGACAAAATTCACCCCTCCACTTT
CDR3: CAWDRQNSPLHF